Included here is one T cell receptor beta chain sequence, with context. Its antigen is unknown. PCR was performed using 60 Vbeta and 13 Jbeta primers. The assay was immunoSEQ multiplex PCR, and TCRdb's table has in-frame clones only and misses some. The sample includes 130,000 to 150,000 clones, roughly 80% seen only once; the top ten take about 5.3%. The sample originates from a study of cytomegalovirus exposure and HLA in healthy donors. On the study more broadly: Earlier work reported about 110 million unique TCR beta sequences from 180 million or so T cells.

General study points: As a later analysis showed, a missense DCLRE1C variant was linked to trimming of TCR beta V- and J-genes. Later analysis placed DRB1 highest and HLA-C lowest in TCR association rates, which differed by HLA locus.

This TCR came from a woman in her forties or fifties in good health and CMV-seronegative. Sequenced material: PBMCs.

CDR3 sequence: CASSDNLDNQETQYF. CDR3 sequence (DNA): TGTGCCAGCAGCGATAATCTGGACAACCAAGAGACCCAGTACTTC. The V call is TRBV7-9, the J call TRBJ2-5; tentatively, D is TRBD1 (5 bases). The CDR3 extends over 15 amino acids. V was clipped by 5 bases and J by 0 bases, with 13 bases between them. Germline V gene sequence: CDR1 SEHNR, CDR2 FQNEAQ (reference sequence). Combining the CDR3 with reference TRBV7-9 and TRBJ2-5 gives the whole variable domain DTGVSQNPRHKITKRGQNVTFRCDPISEHNRLYWYRQTLGQGPEFLTYFQNEAQLEKSRLLSDRFSAERPKGSFSTLEIQRTEQGDSAMYLCASSDNLDNQETQYFGPGTRLLVL.